The present entry profiles one T cell receptor (beta chain) with its context. Its cognate antigen is unknown. This entry comes from a study of cytomegalovirus exposure and HLA in healthy donors. PCR was performed using 60 Vbeta and 13 Jbeta primers. Produced via immunoSEQ multiplex PCR; TCRdb's table is partial and in-frame only. The sample yields around 74,000 clones, around 78% seen once. The CDR3 has 16 amino acids. V was shortened by 8 bases and J by 1 base, with 19 bases between the two germline ends. Germline V CDR1 and CDR2: SEHNR, FQNEAQ (reference sequence). Study results and limitations: Common viral pathogens seemed, in a later analysis, to connect with several of the most significant clusters.

Regarding donors, all were healthy bone marrow donors. The sequenced sample consisted of PBMCs. The chain combines TRBV7-9 with TRBJ2-3, with D tentatively TRBD1 (6 bases). The TCR was taken from a man in his forties in good health and CMV-seronegative. Written as DNA, the CDR3 is TGTGCCAGCGGGACGCCTGACAGGTTTGGCACAGATACGCAGTATTTT. Its translation: CASGTPDRFGTDTQYF.